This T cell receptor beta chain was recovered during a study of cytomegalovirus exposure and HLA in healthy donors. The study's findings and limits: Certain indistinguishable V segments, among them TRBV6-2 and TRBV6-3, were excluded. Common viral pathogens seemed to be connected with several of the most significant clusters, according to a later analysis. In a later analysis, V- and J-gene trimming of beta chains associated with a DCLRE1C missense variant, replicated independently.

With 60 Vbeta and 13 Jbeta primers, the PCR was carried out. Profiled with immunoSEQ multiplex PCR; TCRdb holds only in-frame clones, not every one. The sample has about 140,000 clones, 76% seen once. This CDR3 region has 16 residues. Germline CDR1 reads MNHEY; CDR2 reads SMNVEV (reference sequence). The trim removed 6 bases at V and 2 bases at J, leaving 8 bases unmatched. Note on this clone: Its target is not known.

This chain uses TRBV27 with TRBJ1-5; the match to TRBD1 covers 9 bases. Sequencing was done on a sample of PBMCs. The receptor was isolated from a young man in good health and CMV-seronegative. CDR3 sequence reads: CASRDRGRGGNQPQHF. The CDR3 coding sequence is TGTGCCAGCAGGGACAGGGGAAGAGGAGGCAATCAGCCCCAGCATTTT.